A selection of T cell receptor beta chains follows, all from one sample in a study of CD8 T cells in Susac syndrome. TCRdb re-analysed the immunoSEQ multiplex PCR reads in MiXCR, keeping a single row per CDR3 protein. The table lists approximately 230,000 distinct CDR3 sequences, just over 90% of them singletons. Sequences were obtained from CD4+ T cells from PBMCs. The source of these receptors is a human donor with multiple sclerosis. CDR3s include the opening cysteine and the closing phenylalanine or tryptophan. The order of the fields is clone size, J gene, D gene, V gene, CDR3 DNA, CDR3 protein. D genes are given only for firm matches. For some rows the clone size is stated as once, few or many, or as a class when expanded; others skip it.

size: -
J: TRBJ2-2
D: -
V: TRBV2
DNA: TGTGCCAGCAGGCAATCACAGAACACCGGGGAGCTGTTTTTT
CDR3: CASRQSQNTGELFF

size: -
J: TRBJ2-5
D: TRBD1
V: TRBV12-3/TRBV12-4
DNA: TGTGCCAGCAGTTTGACAGGGGCAGGGGAGACCCAGTACTTC
CDR3: CASSLTGAGETQYF

size: -
J: TRBJ2-7
D: -
V: TRBV20-1
DNA: TGCAGTGCCCACACTGCGACAGGCTCATCCTACGAGCAGTACTTC
CDR3: CSAHTATGSSYEQYF

size: -
J: TRBJ2-1
D: -
V: TRBV5-1
DNA: TGCGCCAGCAGCCATTCGGGGGCCTACAATGAGCAGTTCTTC
CDR3: CASSHSGAYNEQFF

size: -
J: TRBJ2-2
D: TRBD1
V: TRBV27
DNA: TGTGCCAGCAGTCCTTGGACAGGACCCGCTCTAAACACCGGGGAGCTGTTTTTT
CDR3: CASSPWTGPALNTGELFF

size: -
J: TRBJ1-2
D: -
V: TRBV15
DNA: TGTGCCACCAGCAGATCAGACCACTATGGCTACACCTTC
CDR3: CATSRSDHYGYTF

size: -
J: TRBJ2-2
D: -
V: TRBV27
DNA: TGTGCCAGCAGTAGCCTAACGGGGGGCGGTACCGGGGAGCTGTTTTTT
CDR3: CASSSLTGGGTGELFF

size: once
J: TRBJ2-1
D: -
V: TRBV2
DNA: TGTGCCAGCAGTGATAGGGCACTCCCAGGGAATGAGCAGTTCTTC
CDR3: CASSDRALPGNEQFF

size: -
J: TRBJ2-2
D: TRBD1
V: TRBV7-2
DNA: TGTGCCAGCAGCTTAGTATTGGGACAGAATACGAACACCGGGGAGCTGTTTTTT
CDR3: CASSLVLGQNTNTGELFF

size: -
J: TRBJ1-1
D: -
V: TRBV14
DNA: TGTGCCAGCAGCCCCACCGGGCGTATGATTGAAGCTTTCTTT
CDR3: CASSPTGRMIEAFF

size: -
J: TRBJ2-3
D: TRBD2
V: TRBV19
DNA: TGTGCCAGTAGTATCTCCACCGGGGGGGCAGTAGATACGCAGTATTTT
CDR3: CASSISTGGAVDTQYF

size: -
J: TRBJ2-4
D: -
V: TRBV4-1
DNA: TGCGCCAGCAGCCTTGGGGCAACCAAAAACATTCAGTACTTC
CDR3: CASSLGATKNIQYF

size: few
J: TRBJ2-7
D: -
V: TRBV20-1
DNA: TGCAGTGCCCCCCCCGGCCCAGGGAACTACGAGCAGTACTTC
CDR3: CSAPPGPGNYEQYF

size: once
J: TRBJ1-5
D: TRBD1
V: TRBV12-3/TRBV12-4
DNA: TGTGCCAGCAGGACCGGGACAGGTCGTGACCAGCCCCAGCATTTT
CDR3: CASRTGTGRDQPQHF

size: -
J: TRBJ1-1
D: TRBD1
V: TRBV30
DNA: TGTGCCTGGAGGGCGGACAGGTTTGCCACTGAAGCTTTCTTT
CDR3: CAWRADRFATEAFF

size: -
J: TRBJ1-3
D: -
V: TRBV15
DNA: TGTGCCACCAGCAGAGATCGGGGAAGAGGCTCGGGAAACACCATATATTTT
CDR3: CATSRDRGRGSGNTIYF

size: -
J: TRBJ2-7
D: TRBD2
V: TRBV20-1
DNA: TGCAGTGCTAGAAGGCCTAGCGGGGGGCCAACCTACGAGCAGTACTTC
CDR3: CSARRPSGGPTYEQYF

size: few
J: TRBJ1-5
D: -
V: TRBV6-1
DNA: TGTGCCAGCAGTGAAAGTGGCCGGCAGCCCCAGCATTTT
CDR3: CASSESGRQPQHF

size: -
J: TRBJ2-5
D: -
V: TRBV29-1
DNA: TGCAGCGTTGATCGGGCCCAAGGAGAGACCCAGTACTTC
CDR3: CSVDRAQGETQYF

size: -
J: TRBJ1-2
D: -
V: TRBV6-1
DNA: TGTGCCAGCAGTGTGACAGATAACTATGGCTACACCTTC
CDR3: CASSVTDNYGYTF

size: once
J: TRBJ1-2
D: -
V: TRBV10-2
DNA: TGCGCCAGCAGTCCAATCTTCCCACAGGGATGGAGTGGCTACACCTTC
CDR3: CASSPIFPQGWSGYTF

size: -
J: TRBJ1-2
D: TRBD1
V: TRBV30
DNA: TGTGCCTGGAGCTTACAGGGGGCGGGTGGCTACACCTTC
CDR3: CAWSLQGAGGYTF

size: -
J: TRBJ1-4
D: -
V: TRBV10-2
DNA: TGCGCCAGCAGTGATTTGGCAGGACCAACTAATGAAAAACTGTTTTTT
CDR3: CASSDLAGPTNEKLFF

size: -
J: TRBJ1-5
D: TRBD1
V: TRBV15
DNA: TGTGCCACCAGCAGGGACAGGCGGAGCAATCAGCCCCAGCATTTT
CDR3: CATSRDRRSNQPQHF

size: -
J: TRBJ1-2
D: -
V: TRBV7-6
DNA: TGTGCCAGCAGCCTCTCCGGGGGGATGTCTGGCTACACCTTC
CDR3: CASSLSGGMSGYTF

size: few
J: TRBJ1-5
D: -
V: TRBV11-1
DNA: TGTGCCAGCAGCTCCAATAGCAATCAGCCCCAGCATTTT
CDR3: CASSSNSNQPQHF

size: -
J: TRBJ2-5
D: -
V: TRBV7-3
DNA: TGTGCCAGCAGCAAAACTAGGGAAGAGACCCAGTACTTC
CDR3: CASSKTREETQYF

size: -
J: TRBJ2-1
D: -
V: TRBV7-9
DNA: TGTGCCAGCAGCCAGATCTCTCCAAGCAATGAGCAGTTCTTC
CDR3: CASSQISPSNEQFF

size: once
J: TRBJ2-2
D: -
V: TRBV20-1
DNA: TGCAGTGCTAGAGTGGGTTATGGCGGGGAGCTGTTTTTT
CDR3: CSARVGYGGELFF

size: once
J: TRBJ2-2
D: -
V: TRBV14
DNA: TGTGCCAGCAGCCCCCGGGGTCCAGGGATCGGGGAGCTGTTTTTT
CDR3: CASSPRGPGIGELFF

size: -
J: TRBJ2-4
D: -
V: TRBV11-2
DNA: TGTGCCAGCAGCCCTGTCCAGAGAGCCAAAAACATTCAGTACTTC
CDR3: CASSPVQRAKNIQYF

size: -
J: TRBJ2-4
D: -
V: TRBV6-5
DNA: TGTGCCAGCAGTTCCCCTCCCCCGGGGAACATTCAGTACTTC
CDR3: CASSSPPPGNIQYF

size: -
J: TRBJ2-6
D: -
V: TRBV7-2
DNA: TGTGCCAGCAGCTTAGCACCACAGAGCTCTGGGGCCAACGTCCTGACTTTC
CDR3: CASSLAPQSSGANVLTF

size: -
J: TRBJ2-2
D: -
V: TRBV12-3/TRBV12-4
DNA: TGTGCCAGCAGTTTGCTTTTGGACACCGGGGAGCTGTTTTTT
CDR3: CASSLLLDTGELFF

size: -
J: TRBJ1-2
D: -
V: TRBV2
DNA: TGTGCCAGCAGCAACAGGATAACTAACTATGGCTACACCTTC
CDR3: CASSNRITNYGYTF

size: -
J: TRBJ2-7
D: TRBD1
V: TRBV20-1
DNA: TGCAGTGCTAGCGACTCAGGGGGCATTGCCCTCTACGAGCAGTACTTC
CDR3: CSASDSGGIALYEQYF

size: -
J: TRBJ1-5
D: -
V: TRBV2
DNA: TGTGCCAGCAGGGAATGGGATCAGCCCCAGCATTTT
CDR3: CASREWDQPQHF

size: -
J: TRBJ2-2
D: TRBD2
V: TRBV3-1
DNA: TGTGCCAGCAGCAGGCGGACTAGCGGGAGTAAAAACACCGGGGAGCTGTTTTTT
CDR3: CASSRRTSGSKNTGELFF

size: -
J: TRBJ2-1
D: -
V: TRBV6-1
DNA: TGTGCCAGCACCCTGAAGGGGGGCTCCTACAATGAGCAGTTCTTC
CDR3: CASTLKGGSYNEQFF

size: -
J: TRBJ1-1
D: -
V: TRBV27
DNA: TGTGCCAGCAGTCCACCGGGGATCAGGGCAAACACTGAAGCTTTCTTT
CDR3: CASSPPGIRANTEAFF

size: -
J: TRBJ2-5
D: -
V: TRBV29-1
DNA: TGCAGCGTTGTCCACAGGTTTGGAGAGACCCAGTACTTC
CDR3: CSVVHRFGETQYF

size: -
J: TRBJ2-2
D: TRBD2
V: TRBV7-2
DNA: TGTGCCAGCAGCTTAGGGATCCTAGCGGGGCAAACCGGGGAGCTGTTTTTT
CDR3: CASSLGILAGQTGELFF

size: -
J: TRBJ2-7
D: -
V: TRBV28
DNA: TGTGCCAGCACCAGGTCTACGGCTCTCTACGAGCAGTACTTC
CDR3: CASTRSTALYEQYF

size: -
J: TRBJ2-3
D: TRBD2
V: TRBV20-1
DNA: TGCAGTGTTCCGACTAGCGGGGGGGCAGATACGCAGTATTTT
CDR3: CSVPTSGGADTQYF

size: -
J: TRBJ2-4
D: TRBD1
V: TRBV7-8
DNA: TGTGCCAGCAGCTCCCGACAGGGAGCCAAAAACATTCAGTACTTC
CDR3: CASSSRQGAKNIQYF

size: -
J: TRBJ1-5
D: -
V: TRBV28
DNA: TGTGCCAGCAGTTTCGAGGGCGCCGGTAATCAGCCCCAGCATTTT
CDR3: CASSFEGAGNQPQHF

size: -
J: TRBJ1-5
D: -
V: TRBV10-3
DNA: TGTGCCATCAGCCAGACTGGACAGAGCAATCAGCCCCAGCATTTT
CDR3: CAISQTGQSNQPQHF

size: -
J: TRBJ2-3
D: TRBD1
V: TRBV7-3
DNA: TGTGCCAGCAGCTTACGACAGGGGGCGCCTACAGATACGCAGTATTTT
CDR3: CASSLRQGAPTDTQYF

size: -
J: TRBJ2-5
D: -
V: TRBV11-2
DNA: TGTGCCAGCAGCTTAGAGGCGACTAGGATCCTTGCGACCCAGTACTTC
CDR3: CASSLEATRILATQYF

size: -
J: TRBJ2-3
D: TRBD2
V: TRBV7-3
DNA: TGTGCCAGCAGCCCCGGACTAGCGGCCGGGACAGATACGCAGTATTTT
CDR3: CASSPGLAAGTDTQYF

size: -
J: TRBJ2-1
D: -
V: TRBV30
DNA: TGTGCCTGGAACACAGGGCCTCGGGTCCAGTTCTTC
CDR3: CAWNTGPRVQFF

size: -
J: TRBJ2-3
D: -
V: TRBV20-1
DNA: TGCAGTGCTAGAGATGGACTGATATCGCAGTATTTT
CDR3: CSARDGLISQYF

size: -
J: TRBJ1-2
D: -
V: TRBV12-5
DNA: TGTGCTAGTGGTTTGCCCCTCTCCCGTGGACGGGCCGGAGGCTACACCTTC
CDR3: CASGLPLSRGRAGGYTF

size: -
J: TRBJ2-7
D: -
V: TRBV6-6
DNA: TGTGCCAGCAGTTACCGGGGGCAGGGTGACGACGAGCAGTACTTC
CDR3: CASSYRGQGDDEQYF

size: -
J: TRBJ2-2
D: -
V: TRBV24-1
DNA: TGTGCCACCCAAGAGGCCGGCACCGGGGAGCTGTTTTTT
CDR3: CATQEAGTGELFF

size: -
J: TRBJ2-1
D: -
V: TRBV30
DNA: TGTGCCTGGAGTATGGGACCCTACAATGAGCAGTTCTTC
CDR3: CAWSMGPYNEQFF

size: -
J: TRBJ1-2
D: -
V: TRBV5-6
DNA: TGTGCCAGCAGCTGGGGGGGCAGCTATGGCTACACCTTC
CDR3: CASSWGGSYGYTF

size: -
J: TRBJ2-2
D: TRBD1
V: TRBV5-1
DNA: TGCGCCAGCAGCTTGACAGGGGGCTATGGCACCGGGGAGCTGTTTTTT
CDR3: CASSLTGGYGTGELFF